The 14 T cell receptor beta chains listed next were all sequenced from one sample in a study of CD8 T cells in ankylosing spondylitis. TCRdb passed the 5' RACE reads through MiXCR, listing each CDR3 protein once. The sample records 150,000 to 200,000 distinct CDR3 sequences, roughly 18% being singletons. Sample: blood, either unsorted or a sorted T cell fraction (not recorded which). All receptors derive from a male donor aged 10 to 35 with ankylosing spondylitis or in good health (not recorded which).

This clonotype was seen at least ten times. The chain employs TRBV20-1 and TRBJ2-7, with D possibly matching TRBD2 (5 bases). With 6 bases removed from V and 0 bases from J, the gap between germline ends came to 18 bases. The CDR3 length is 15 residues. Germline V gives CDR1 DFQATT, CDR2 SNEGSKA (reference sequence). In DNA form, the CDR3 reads TGCAGTGCCAAAGAGGGCTACCGAAGCTCCTACGAGCAGTACTTC. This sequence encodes CSAKEGYRSSYEQYF.

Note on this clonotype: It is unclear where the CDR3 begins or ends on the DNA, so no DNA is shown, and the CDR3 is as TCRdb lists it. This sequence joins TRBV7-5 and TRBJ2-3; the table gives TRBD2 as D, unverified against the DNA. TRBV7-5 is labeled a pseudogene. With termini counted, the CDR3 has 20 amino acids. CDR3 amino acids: CISVPEAPTSGRVSTDTQYF.

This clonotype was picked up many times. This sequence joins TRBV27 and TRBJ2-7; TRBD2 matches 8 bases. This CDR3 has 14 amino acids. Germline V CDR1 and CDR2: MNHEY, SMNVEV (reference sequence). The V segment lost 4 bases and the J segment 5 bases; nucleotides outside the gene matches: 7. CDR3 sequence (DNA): TGTGCCAGCAGTTCGAGACTAGCGATCCACGAGCAGTACTTC. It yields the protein CASSSRLAIHEQYF.

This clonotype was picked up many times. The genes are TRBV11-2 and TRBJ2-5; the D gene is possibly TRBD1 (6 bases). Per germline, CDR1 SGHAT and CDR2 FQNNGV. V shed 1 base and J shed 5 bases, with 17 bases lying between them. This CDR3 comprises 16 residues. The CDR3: CASSLGQAMGVETQYF. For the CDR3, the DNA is TGTGCCAGCAGCTTAGGACAGGCGATGGGGGTCGAGACCCAGTACTTC.

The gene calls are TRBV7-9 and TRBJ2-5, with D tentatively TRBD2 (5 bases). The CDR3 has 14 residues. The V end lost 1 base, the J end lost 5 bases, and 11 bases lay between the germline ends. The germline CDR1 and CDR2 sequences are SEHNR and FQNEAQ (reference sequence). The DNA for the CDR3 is TGTGCCAGCAGCTTAGGCTGGGGAGTGGAGACCCAGTACTTC. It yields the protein CASSLGWGVETQYF.

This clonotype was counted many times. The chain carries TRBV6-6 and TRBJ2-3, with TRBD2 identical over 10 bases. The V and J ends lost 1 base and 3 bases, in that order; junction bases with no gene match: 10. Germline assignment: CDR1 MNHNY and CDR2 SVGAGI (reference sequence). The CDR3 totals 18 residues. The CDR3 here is CASSYFPLAGVGTDTQYF. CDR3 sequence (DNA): TGTGCCAGCAGTTACTTTCCCCTAGCGGGAGTCGGGACAGATACGCAGTATTTT.

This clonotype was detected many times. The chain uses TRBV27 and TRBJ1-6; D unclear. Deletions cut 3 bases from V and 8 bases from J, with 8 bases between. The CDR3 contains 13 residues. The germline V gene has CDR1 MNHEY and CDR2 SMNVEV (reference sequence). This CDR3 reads CASSFVGDSPLHF. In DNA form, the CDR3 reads TGTGCCAGCAGTTTTGTTGGGGATTCACCCCTCCACTTT.

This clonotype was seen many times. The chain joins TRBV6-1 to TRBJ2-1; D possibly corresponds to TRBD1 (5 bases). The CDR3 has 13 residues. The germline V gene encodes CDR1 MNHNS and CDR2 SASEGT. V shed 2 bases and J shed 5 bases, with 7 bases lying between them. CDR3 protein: CASSEKDNNEQFF. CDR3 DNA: TGTGCCAGCAGTGAAAAGGACAACAATGAGCAGTTCTTC.

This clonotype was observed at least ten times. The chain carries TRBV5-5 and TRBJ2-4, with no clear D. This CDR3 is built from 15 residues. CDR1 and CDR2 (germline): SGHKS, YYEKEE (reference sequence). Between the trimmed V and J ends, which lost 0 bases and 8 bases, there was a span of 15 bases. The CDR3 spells CASSLDVPRSDIQYF. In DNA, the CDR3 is TGTGCCAGCAGCTTGGATGTCCCTAGATCGGACATTCAGTACTTC.

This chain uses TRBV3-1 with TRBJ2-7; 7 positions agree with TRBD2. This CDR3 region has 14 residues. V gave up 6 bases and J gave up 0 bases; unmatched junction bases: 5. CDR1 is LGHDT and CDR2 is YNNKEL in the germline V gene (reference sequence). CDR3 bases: TGTGCCAGCAGAGCGGGACGGGGCTCCTACGAGCAGTACTTC. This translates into CASRAGRGSYEQYF.

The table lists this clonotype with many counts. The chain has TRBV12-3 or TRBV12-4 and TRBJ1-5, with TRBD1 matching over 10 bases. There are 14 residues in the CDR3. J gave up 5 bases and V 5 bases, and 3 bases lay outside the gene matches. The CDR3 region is CASSRTGGHQPQHF. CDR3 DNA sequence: TGTGCCAGCAGTCGGACAGGGGGACATCAGCCCCAGCATTTT.

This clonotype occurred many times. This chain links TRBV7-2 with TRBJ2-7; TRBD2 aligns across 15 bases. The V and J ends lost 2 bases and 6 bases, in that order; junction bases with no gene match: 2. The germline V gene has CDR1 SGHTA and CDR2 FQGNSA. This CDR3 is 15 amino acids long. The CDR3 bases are TGTGCCAGCAGCTTAAAGGGACTAGCGGGAGGCGAGCAGTACTTC. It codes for CASSLKGLAGGEQYF.

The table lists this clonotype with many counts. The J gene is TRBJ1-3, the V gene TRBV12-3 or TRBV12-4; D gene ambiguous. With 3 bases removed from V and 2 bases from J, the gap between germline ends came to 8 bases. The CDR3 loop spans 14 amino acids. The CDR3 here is CASSFSRTGNTIYF. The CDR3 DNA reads TGTGCCAGCAGTTTTTCGCGTACTGGAAACACCATATATTTT.

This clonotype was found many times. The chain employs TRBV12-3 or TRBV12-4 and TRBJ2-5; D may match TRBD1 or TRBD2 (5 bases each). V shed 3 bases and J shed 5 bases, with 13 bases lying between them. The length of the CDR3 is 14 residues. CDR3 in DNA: TGTGCCAGCAGTTTTGGGACGGGGAGCGAGACCCAGTACTTC. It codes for CASSFGTGSETQYF.